This TCR beta chain appears in the sequencing data of a study of OX40 agonist ivuxolimab in advanced cancers. Background on the study: About 44% of patients had received prior checkpoint inhibitor therapy.

Repertoires were generated with immunoSEQ multiplex PCR, while TCRdb's copy carries only in-frame clones and drops some. The sample lists approximately 65,000 clones; approximately 89% were seen once. In the case of this clone: Its antigen is currently unknown.

The germline CDR1 and CDR2 sequences are MDHEN and SYDVKM. The CDR3 loop spans 16 amino acids. With V trimmed by 6 bases and J by 2 bases, 8 bases remained unmatched. General study points: Within 6 weeks, CD4+ and CD8+ blood T cells expanded clonally at 0.1 to 3.0 mg/kg. It was also the case that some nonresponders had low normalized T-cell clonal expansion.

The J gene is TRBJ2-7, the V gene TRBV28, with TRBD2 identical over 12 bases. The source was CD4+ or CD8+ T cells sorted from blood, collected in a trial of the OX40 agonist ivuxolimab. This clonotype was sampled from an adult with an advanced solid tumor such as melanoma, head and neck, liver or kidney cancer. CDR3 sequence (DNA): TGTGCCAGCAGACGAAGGACTAGCGGGATTACCTACGAGCAGTACTTC. Amino acid sequence: CASRRRTSGITYEQYF. The entire variable domain, with the rest obtained from reference TRBV28 and TRBJ2-7, is as follows: DVKVTQSSRYLVKRTGEKVFLECVQDMDHENMFWYRQDPGLGLRLIYFSYDVKMKEKGDIPEGYSVSREKKERFSLILESASTNQTSMYLCASRRRTSGITYEQYFGPGTRLTVT.